Listed below are T cell receptor beta chains from one sample, sequenced in a study of cytomegalovirus exposure and HLA in healthy donors. TCRdb's copy holds only in-frame clones and misses some; the assay was immunoSEQ multiplex PCR. The sample yields about 100,000 clones, about 70% seen once. Material for sequencing was PBMCs. All receptors derive from a woman in her 70s in good health and CMV-seropositive. Each CDR3 is given with its conserved first and last residue. D genes are given only for firm matches. Size is stated for part of the rows, as once, few or many counts, or as a class when the clone is expanded.

cdr3_length	d_call	v_call	clone_size	j_call	cdr3_aa	cdr3_nt
15	TRBD1	TRBV18	-	TRBJ2-2	CASSVLGTENGELFF	TGTGCCAGCTCTGTGCTGGGGACAGAAAACGGGGAGCTGTTTTTT
19	TRBD2	TRBV11-2	-	TRBJ2-3	CASSLISGGPMASTDTQYF	TGTGCCAGCAGCTTAATATCGGGAGGGCCAATGGCTAGCACAGATACGCAGTATTTT
16	-	TRBV4-2	-	TRBJ2-1	CASSQIQGGGPNEQFF	TGTGCCAGCAGCCAAATCCAAGGGGGGGGCCCCAATGAGCAGTTCTTC
14	TRBD1	TRBV10-3	-	TRBJ1-5	CAINDRGSNQPQHF	TGTGCCATCAACGACAGGGGAAGCAATCAGCCCCAGCATTTT
15	-	TRBV9	few	TRBJ2-3	CASSVGREHTDTQYF	TGTGCCAGCAGCGTAGGTCGGGAGCACACAGATACGCAGTATTTT
17	TRBD1	TRBV18	-	TRBJ2-7	CASSPRGQGDTSYEQYF	TGTGCCAGCTCACCAAGAGGACAGGGGGATACTTCCTACGAGCAGTACTTC
16	-	TRBV7-7	-	TRBJ2-1	CASSSGRGTTYNEQFF	TGTGCTAGCAGCTCTGGAAGGGGGACGACCTACAATGAGCAGTTCTTC
14	TRBD1	TRBV5-1	once	TRBJ2-2	CASSRDSNTGELFF	TGCGCCAGCTCGAGGGACAGTAACACCGGGGAGCTGTTTTTT
16	TRBD2	TRBV4-2	-	TRBJ2-1	CASSRLLAGGRDEQFF	TGTGCCAGCAGCCGACTACTAGCGGGGGGTCGGGATGAGCAGTTCTTC
15	-	TRBV7-9	-	TRBJ1-1	CASSSWTASGAEAFF	TGTGCCAGCAGCTCATGGACAGCCAGTGGGGCTGAAGCTTTCTTT
14	-	TRBV7-9	-	TRBJ2-3	CASSLSVSTDTQYF	TGTGCCAGCAGCCTTTCTGTGAGCACAGATACGCAGTATTTT
14	-	TRBV28	-	TRBJ2-1	CASSSARVGNEQFF	TGTGCCAGCAGCTCAGCCAGGGTGGGCAATGAGCAGTTCTTC
15	TRBD2	TRBV10-3	-	TRBJ2-1	CAISESELAGVEQFF	TGTGCCATCAGTGAGTCAGAACTAGCGGGAGTTGAGCAGTTCTTC
17	TRBD1	TRBV25-1	-	TRBJ1-2	CASSPRRGTGVGYGYTF	TGTGCCAGCAGTCCCCGGAGGGGGACAGGGGTGGGCTATGGCTACACCTTC
14	TRBD2	TRBV2	-	TRBJ2-1	CASCLEREADEQFF	TGTGCCAGCTGCTTGGAGCGGGAGGCGGATGAGCAGTTCTTC
21	TRBD1	TRBV9	-	TRBJ1-5	CASSVDLLRGTAKALNQPQHF	TGTGCCAGCAGCGTAGACCTCCTCCGAGGGACAGCGAAGGCCCTCAATCAGCCCCAGCATTTT
14	-	TRBV28	-	TRBJ2-1	CASSRSDRFFSQFF	TGTGCCAGCAGTCGGAGTGACCGTTTTTTTTCGCAGTTCTTC
12	-	TRBV15	-	TRBJ2-7	CATSRAGYEQYF	TGTGCCACCAGCAGAGCGGGATACGAGCAGTACTTC
14	TRBD1	TRBV5-1	once	TRBJ1-3	CASRTGGSGNTIYF	TGCGCCAGCAGAACAGGGGGCAGTGGAAACACCATATATTTT
15	TRBD1	TRBV6-6	once	TRBJ1-1	CASSHQGGGNTEAFF	TGTGCCAGCAGCCACCAGGGGGGCGGGAACACTGAAGCTTTCTTT
16	-	TRBV5-6	once	TRBJ2-7	CASSLGHQGPTYEQYF	TGTGCCAGCAGCTTGGGACATCAGGGTCCTACCTACGAGCAGTACTTC
14	TRBD1	TRBV4-1	-	TRBJ1-2	CASSQSTGAAGYTF	TGCGCCAGCAGCCAGTCGACAGGGGCGGCTGGCTACACCTTC
14	-	TRBV7-9	-	TRBJ1-3	CASSERQVKNTIYF	TGTGCCAGCAGCGAGAGACAGGTTAAAAACACCATATATTTT
14	-	TRBV1	-	TRBJ1-2	CTSSQEGRRDGYTF	TGCACCAGCAGCCAAGAGGGGCGGCGAGATGGCTACACCTTC
17	TRBD2	TRBV5-5	-	TRBJ2-5	CASSSGLAGPLQETQYF	TGTGCCAGCAGCTCCGGACTAGCGGGGCCTCTCCAAGAGACCCAGTACTTC
18	TRBD2	TRBV9	-	TRBJ2-1	CASSVGWTSGFPYNEQFF	TGTGCCAGCAGCGTCGGCTGGACTAGCGGGTTCCCCTACAATGAGCAGTTCTTC
15	TRBD2	TRBV6-6	-	TRBJ2-3	CASSSERGRTDTQYF	TGTGCCAGCAGTTCCGAGCGGGGGCGCACAGATACGCAGTATTTT
15	TRBD1	TRBV6-5	-	TRBJ1-2	CASSYTGQQGNGYTF	TGTGCCAGCAGTTACACAGGACAACAGGGGAATGGCTACACCTTC
14	TRBD1	TRBV27	few	TRBJ1-5	CASSLDRGNQPQHF	TGTGCCAGCAGTCTGGACAGGGGGAATCAGCCCCAGCATTTT
11	-	TRBV29-1	once	TRBJ2-7	CSVERQHEQYF	TGCAGCGTTGAAAGACAGCACGAGCAGTACTTC
13	TRBD1	TRBV5-4	-	TRBJ1-4	CASSPWSGQELFF	TGTGCCAGCAGCCCCTGGTCGGGACAGGAACTGTTTTTT
14	TRBD1	TRBV19	-	TRBJ1-2	CASSIVGGNYGYTF	TGTGCCAGTAGTATCGTAGGGGGCAACTATGGCTACACCTTC
16	TRBD1	TRBV28	-	TRBJ2-7	CATDGQGESSSYEQYF	TGTGCCACCGACGGACAGGGCGAATCGAGCTCCTACGAGCAGTACTTC
16	TRBD1	TRBV28	-	TRBJ1-5	CASLGLGQGTHQPQHF	TGTGCCAGCTTGGGCCTCGGACAGGGCACCCATCAGCCCCAGCATTTT
15	-	TRBV6-5	few	TRBJ2-2	CASSYAGANTGELFF	TGTGCCAGCAGTTACGCAGGGGCGAACACCGGGGAGCTGTTTTTT
14	-	TRBV9	-	TRBJ2-7	CASSVSADSYEQYF	TGTGCCAGCAGCGTTTCAGCGGACTCCTACGAGCAGTACTTC
14	TRBD2	TRBV6-1	few	TRBJ2-2	CASKLAPNTGELFF	TGTGCCAGCAAACTAGCGCCGAACACCGGGGAGCTGTTTTTT
15	TRBD1	TRBV15	few	TRBJ1-2	CATSIMSRTGNGYTF	TGTGCCACCAGCATCATGTCTAGGACAGGGAATGGCTACACCTTC
17	TRBD1	TRBV27	-	TRBJ1-5	CASSTHPGGWSNQPQHF	TGTGCCAGCAGCACCCACCCAGGGGGCTGGAGCAATCAGCCCCAGCATTTT
16	-	TRBV5-8	-	TRBJ2-4	CASSLDTGSAKNIQYF	TGTGCCAGCAGCTTGGATACAGGGTCAGCCAAAAACATTCAGTACTTC
18	TRBD1	TRBV5-5	few	TRBJ2-2	CASSSPYDTGVGTGELFF	TGTGCCAGCAGCTCCCCGTATGACACAGGGGTTGGCACCGGGGAGCTGTTTTTT
15	TRBD2	TRBV2	-	TRBJ2-2	CASSETGGNTGELFF	TGTGCCAGCAGTGAAACGGGAGGGAACACCGGGGAGCTGTTTTTT
13	-	TRBV5-4	-	TRBJ2-3	CASSLELVDTQYF	TGTGCCAGCAGCTTGGAGCTGGTTGATACGCAGTATTTT
17	TRBD2	TRBV6-4	-	TRBJ2-5	CASSDFAAGGPQETQYF	TGTGCCAGCAGTGATTTTGCGGCGGGGGGACCTCAAGAGACCCAGTACTTC
15	TRBD2	TRBV29-1	-	TRBJ2-3	CSVLRLTGGPDTQYF	TGCAGCGTTCTCCGTCTAACGGGGGGGCCAGATACGCAGTATTTT
16	-	TRBV6-6	-	TRBJ2-5	CASSYGQGRLVETQYF	TGTGCCAGCAGTTACGGGCAGGGCCGTCTCGTAGAGACCCAGTACTTC
16	TRBD2	TRBV7-3	-	TRBJ2-3	CASSPRLAGGSDTQYF	TGTGCCAGCAGCCCTCGACTAGCGGGGGGCTCAGATACGCAGTATTTT
14	TRBD2	TRBV28	-	TRBJ2-7	CASSLDGSGGEQYF	TGTGCCAGCAGTTTAGACGGGTCGGGAGGCGAGCAGTACTTC
15	TRBD1	TRBV6-5	-	TRBJ1-1	CASRPTTGPRTGTFF	TGTGCCAGCAGACCCACGACAGGGCCCCGGACCGGGACTTTCTTT
14	-	TRBV7-7	-	TRBJ2-7	CASSLALRSHEQYF	TGTGCTAGCAGCTTAGCGTTAAGAAGCCACGAGCAGTACTTC
15	TRBD1	TRBV6-5	-	TRBJ1-6	CASHTGQGLDSPLHF	TGTGCCAGCCACACGGGACAGGGGTTGGATTCACCCCTCCACTTT
14	TRBD1	TRBV29-1	-	TRBJ1-4	CSVEVVDRGEKLFF	TGCAGCGTTGAAGTAGTGGACAGGGGTGAAAAACTGTTTTTT
16	TRBD1	TRBV2	-	TRBJ1-1	CASRGNPGQGRSSAFF	TGTGCCAGCAGGGGAAATCCGGGACAGGGCCGATCGAGTGCTTTCTTT
14	TRBD2	TRBV5-1	-	TRBJ2-7	CASSKTGLGFEQYF	TGCGCCAGCAGCAAAACGGGACTAGGATTCGAGCAGTACTTC